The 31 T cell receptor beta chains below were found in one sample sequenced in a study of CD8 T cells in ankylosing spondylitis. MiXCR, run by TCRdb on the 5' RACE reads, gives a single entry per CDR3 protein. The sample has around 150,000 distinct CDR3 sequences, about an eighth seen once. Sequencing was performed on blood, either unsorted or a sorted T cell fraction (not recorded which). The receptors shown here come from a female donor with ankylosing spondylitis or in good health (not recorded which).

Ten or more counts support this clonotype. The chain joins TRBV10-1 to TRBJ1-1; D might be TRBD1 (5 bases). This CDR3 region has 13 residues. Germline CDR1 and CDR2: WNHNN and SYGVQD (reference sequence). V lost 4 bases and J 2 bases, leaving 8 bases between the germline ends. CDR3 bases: TGCGCCAGCAGTGCAGGGATTAACACTGAAGCTTTCTTT. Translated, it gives CASSAGINTEAFF.

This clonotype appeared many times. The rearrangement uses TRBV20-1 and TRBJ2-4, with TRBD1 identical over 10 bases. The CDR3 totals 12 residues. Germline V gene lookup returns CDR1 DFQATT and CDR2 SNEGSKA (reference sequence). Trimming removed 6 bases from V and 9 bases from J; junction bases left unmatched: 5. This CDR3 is CSAPTGGFIQYF. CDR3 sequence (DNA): TGCAGTGCACCGACAGGGGGCTTCATTCAGTACTTC.

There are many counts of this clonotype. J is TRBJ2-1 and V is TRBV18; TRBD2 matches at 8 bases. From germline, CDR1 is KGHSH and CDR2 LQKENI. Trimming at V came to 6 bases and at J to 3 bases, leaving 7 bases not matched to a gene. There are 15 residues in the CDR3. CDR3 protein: CASSLSGIIYNEQFF. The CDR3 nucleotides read TGTGCCAGCTCGCTTAGCGGGATAATCTACAATGAGCAGTTCTTC.

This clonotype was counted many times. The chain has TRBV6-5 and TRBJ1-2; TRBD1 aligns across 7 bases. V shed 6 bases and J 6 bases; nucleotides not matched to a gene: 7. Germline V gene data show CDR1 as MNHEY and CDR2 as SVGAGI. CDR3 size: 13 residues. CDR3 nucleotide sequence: TGTGCCAGCAGATACAGGGGTTCGGATGGCTACACCTTC. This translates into CASRYRGSDGYTF.

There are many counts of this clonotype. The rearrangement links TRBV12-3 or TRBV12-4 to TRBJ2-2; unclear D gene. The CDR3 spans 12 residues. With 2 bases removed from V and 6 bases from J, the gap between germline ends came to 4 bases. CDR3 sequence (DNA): TGTGCCAGCAGTTTAATCGCCGGGGAGCTGTTTTTT. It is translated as CASSLIAGELFF.

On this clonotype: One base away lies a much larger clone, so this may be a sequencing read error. CDR3 coding DNA: TGTACCAGCAGCCAACTAGTAGGTTCCTACAATGAGCAGTTCTTC. As protein: CTSSQLVGSYNEQFF. The rearrangement links TRBV11-2 to TRBJ2-1; tentative D call: TRBD2 (5 bases). CDR3 length equals 15 residues. Germline assignment: CDR1 SGHAT and CDR2 FQNNGV.

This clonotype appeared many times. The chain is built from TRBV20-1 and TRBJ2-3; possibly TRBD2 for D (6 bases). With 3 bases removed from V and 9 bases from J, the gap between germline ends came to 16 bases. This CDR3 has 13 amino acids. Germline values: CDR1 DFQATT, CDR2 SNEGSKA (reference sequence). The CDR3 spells CSASSGNQWTQYF. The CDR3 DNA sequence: TGCAGTGCTAGTAGCGGAAACCAGTGGACGCAGTATTTT.

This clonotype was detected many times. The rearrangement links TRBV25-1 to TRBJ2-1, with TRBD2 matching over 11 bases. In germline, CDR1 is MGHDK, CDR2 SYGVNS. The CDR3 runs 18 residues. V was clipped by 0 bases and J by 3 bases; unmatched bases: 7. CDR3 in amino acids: CASSEYKGTSGFYNEQFF. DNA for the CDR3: TGTGCCAGCAGTGAATATAAGGGGACTAGCGGTTTCTACAATGAGCAGTTCTTC.

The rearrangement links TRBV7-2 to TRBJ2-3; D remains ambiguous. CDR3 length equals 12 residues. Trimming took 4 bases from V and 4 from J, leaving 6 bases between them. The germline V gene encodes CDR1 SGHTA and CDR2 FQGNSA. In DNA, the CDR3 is TGTGCCAGCAGCTATTTCTCAGATACGCAGTATTTT. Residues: CASSYFSDTQYF.

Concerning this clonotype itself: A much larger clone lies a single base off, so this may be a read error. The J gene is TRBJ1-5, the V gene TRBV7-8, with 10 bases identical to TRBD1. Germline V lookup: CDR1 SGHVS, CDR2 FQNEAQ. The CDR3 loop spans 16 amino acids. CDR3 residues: CVSSPGGQGRTQPQHF. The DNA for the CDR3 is TGTGTCAGCAGCCCCGGGGGACAGGGGAGGACTCAGCCCCAGCATTTT.

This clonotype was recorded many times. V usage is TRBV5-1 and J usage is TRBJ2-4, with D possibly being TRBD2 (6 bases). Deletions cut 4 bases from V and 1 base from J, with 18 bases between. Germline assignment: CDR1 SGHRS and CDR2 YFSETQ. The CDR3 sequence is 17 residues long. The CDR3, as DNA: TGCGCCAGCAGCACATCTAGCGCACAGATGGCCAAAAACATTCAGTACTTC. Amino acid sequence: CASSTSSAQMAKNIQYF.

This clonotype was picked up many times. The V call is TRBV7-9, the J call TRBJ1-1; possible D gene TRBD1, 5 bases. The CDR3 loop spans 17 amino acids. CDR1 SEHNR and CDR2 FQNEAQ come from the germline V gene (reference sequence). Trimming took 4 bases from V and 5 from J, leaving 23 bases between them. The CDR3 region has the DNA TGTGCCAGCAGCTCAAGTAAGGGAAGATCTCCAGGGACTGAAGCTTTCTTT. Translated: CASSSSKGRSPGTEAFF.

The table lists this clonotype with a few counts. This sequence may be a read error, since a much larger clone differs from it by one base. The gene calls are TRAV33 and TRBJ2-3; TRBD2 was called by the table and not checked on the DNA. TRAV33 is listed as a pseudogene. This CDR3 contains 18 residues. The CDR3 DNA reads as TGTGCCATCAGGACGCAACGGACTAGCGGGGGGATCACAGATACGCAGTATTTT. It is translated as CAIRTQRTSGGITDTQYF.

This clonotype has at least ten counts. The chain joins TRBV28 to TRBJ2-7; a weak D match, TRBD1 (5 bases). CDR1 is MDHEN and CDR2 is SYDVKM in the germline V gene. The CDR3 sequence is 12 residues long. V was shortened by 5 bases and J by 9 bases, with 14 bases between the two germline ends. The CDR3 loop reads CASSTPQTAQYF. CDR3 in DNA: TGTGCCAGCAGTACACCACAGACAGCGCAGTACTTC. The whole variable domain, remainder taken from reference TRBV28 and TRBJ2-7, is DVKVTQSSRYLVKRTGEKVFLECVQDMDHENMFWYRQDPGLGLRLIYFSYDVKMKEKGDIPEGYSVSREKKERFSLILESASTNQTSMYLCASSTPQTAQYFGPGTRLTVT.

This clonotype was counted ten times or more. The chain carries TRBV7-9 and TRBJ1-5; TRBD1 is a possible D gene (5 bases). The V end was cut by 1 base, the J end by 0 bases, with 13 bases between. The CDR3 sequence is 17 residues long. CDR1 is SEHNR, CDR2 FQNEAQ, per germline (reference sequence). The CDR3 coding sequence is TGTGCCAGCAGCTTAGGGACACAGTATTATAGCAATCAGCCCCAGCATTTT. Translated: CASSLGTQYYSNQPQHF.

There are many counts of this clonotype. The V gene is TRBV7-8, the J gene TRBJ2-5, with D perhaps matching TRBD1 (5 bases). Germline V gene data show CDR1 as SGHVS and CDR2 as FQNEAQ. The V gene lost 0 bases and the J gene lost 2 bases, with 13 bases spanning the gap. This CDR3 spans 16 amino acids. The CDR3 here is CASSLAARGLQETQYF. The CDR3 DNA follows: TGTGCCAGCAGCTTAGCGGCTAGGGGCTTACAAGAGACCCAGTACTTC.

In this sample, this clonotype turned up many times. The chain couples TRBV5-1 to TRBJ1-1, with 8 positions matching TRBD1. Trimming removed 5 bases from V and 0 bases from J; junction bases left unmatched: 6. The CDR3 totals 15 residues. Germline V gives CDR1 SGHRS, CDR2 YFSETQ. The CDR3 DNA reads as TGCGCCAGCAGACCGACAGGGGAGATGAACACTGAAGCTTTCTTT. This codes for CASRPTGEMNTEAFF.

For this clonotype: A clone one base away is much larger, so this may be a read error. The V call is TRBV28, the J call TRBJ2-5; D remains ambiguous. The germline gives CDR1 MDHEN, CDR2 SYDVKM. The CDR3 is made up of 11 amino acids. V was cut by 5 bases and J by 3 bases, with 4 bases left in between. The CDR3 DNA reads TGTGCCAGCAGTAACGAAGAGACCCAGTACTTC. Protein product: CASSNEETQYF.

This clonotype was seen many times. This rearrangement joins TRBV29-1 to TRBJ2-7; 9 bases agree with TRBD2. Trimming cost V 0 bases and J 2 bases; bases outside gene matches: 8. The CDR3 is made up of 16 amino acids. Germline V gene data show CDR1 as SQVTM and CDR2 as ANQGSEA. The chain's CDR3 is CSVEDISGGSTYEQYF. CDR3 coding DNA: TGCAGCGTTGAAGATATAAGCGGGGGGTCCACCTACGAGCAGTACTTC.

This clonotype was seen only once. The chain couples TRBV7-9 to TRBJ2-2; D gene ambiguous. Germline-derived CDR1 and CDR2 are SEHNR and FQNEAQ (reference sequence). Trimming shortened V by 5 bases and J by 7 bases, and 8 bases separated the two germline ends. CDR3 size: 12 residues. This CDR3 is CASSPGLGELFF. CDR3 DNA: TGTGCCAGCAGCCCGGGCCTCGGGGAGCTGTTTTTT.

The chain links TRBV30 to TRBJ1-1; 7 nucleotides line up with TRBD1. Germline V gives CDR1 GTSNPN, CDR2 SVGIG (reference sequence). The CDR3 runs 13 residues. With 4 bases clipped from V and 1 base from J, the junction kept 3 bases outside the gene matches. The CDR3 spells CAWNKGANTEAFF. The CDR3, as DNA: TGTGCCTGGAATAAGGGGGCGAACACTGAAGCTTTCTTT.

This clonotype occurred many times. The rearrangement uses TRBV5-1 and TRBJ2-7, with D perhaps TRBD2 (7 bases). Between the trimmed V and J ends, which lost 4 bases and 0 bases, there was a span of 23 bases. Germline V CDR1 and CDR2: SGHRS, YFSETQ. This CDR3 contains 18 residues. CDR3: CASSIRTLRGGLSYEQYF. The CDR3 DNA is TGCGCCAGCAGCATCCGAACCCTTAGGGGGGGACTCTCCTACGAGCAGTACTTC.

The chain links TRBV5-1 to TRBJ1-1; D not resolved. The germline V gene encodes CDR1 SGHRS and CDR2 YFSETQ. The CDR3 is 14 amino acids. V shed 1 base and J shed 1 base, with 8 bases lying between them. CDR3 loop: CASSLSGRNTEAFF. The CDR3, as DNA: TGCGCCAGCAGCTTGTCGGGTAGGAACACTGAAGCTTTCTTT.

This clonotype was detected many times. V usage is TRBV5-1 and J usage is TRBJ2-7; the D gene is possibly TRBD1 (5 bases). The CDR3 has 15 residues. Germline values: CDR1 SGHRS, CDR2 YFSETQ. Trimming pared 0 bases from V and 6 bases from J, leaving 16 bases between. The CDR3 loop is CASSLGDRFGTEQYF. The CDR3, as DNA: TGCGCCAGCAGCTTGGGAGACAGATTTGGCACCGAGCAGTACTTC.

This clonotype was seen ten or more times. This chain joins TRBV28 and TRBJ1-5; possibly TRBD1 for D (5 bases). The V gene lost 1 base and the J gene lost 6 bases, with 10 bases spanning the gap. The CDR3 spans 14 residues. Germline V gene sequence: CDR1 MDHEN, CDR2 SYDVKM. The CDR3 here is CASSLSGGVQPQHF. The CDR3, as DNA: TGTGCCAGCAGTTTATCGGGGGGGGTTCAGCCCCAGCATTTT.

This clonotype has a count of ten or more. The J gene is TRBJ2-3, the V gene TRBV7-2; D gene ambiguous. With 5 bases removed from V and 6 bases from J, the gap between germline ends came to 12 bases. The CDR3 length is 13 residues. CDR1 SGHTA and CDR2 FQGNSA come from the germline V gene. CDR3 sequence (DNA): TGTGCCAGCAGCCCGCAATCCCCCGATACGCAGTATTTT. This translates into CASSPQSPDTQYF.

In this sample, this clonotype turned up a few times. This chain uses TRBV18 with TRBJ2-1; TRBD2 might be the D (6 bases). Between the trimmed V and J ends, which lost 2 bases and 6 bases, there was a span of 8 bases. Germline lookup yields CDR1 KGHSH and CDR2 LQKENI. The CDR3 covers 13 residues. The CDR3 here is CASSPFGGNEQFF. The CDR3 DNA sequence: TGTGCCAGCTCACCATTCGGGGGCAATGAGCAGTTCTTC.

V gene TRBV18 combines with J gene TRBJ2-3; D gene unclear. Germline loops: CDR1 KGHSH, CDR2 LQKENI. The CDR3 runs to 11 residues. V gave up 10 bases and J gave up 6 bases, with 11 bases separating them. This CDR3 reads CANSLRDTQYF. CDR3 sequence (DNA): TGTGCCAACTCCCTACGGGATACGCAGTATTTT.

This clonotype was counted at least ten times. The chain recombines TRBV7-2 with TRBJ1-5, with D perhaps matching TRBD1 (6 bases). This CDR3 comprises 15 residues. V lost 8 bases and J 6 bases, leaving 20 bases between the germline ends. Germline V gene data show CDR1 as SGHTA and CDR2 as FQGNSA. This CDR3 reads CASAVRGNVGQPQHF. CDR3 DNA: TGTGCCAGCGCCGTCAGGGGAAACGTAGGTCAGCCCCAGCATTTT.

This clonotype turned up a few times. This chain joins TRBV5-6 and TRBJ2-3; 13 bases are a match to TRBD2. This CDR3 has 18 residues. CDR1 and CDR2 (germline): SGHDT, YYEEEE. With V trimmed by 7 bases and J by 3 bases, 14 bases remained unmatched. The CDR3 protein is CASALPPLAGGLTDTQYF. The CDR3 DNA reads TGTGCCAGCGCCCTCCCCCCACTAGCGGGAGGGCTGACAGATACGCAGTATTTT.

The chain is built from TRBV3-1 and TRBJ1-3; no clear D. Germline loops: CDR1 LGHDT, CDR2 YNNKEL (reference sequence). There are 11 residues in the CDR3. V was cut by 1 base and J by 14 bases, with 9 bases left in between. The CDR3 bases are TGTGCCAGCAGCCAAGCAGGCGATTTATATTTT. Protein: CASSQAGDLYF.